This T cell receptor (beta chain) appears in the sequencing data of a study of monozygotic twins with inflammatory bowel disease. Overall study findings and caveats: Twin pairs that were concordant did not differ from discordant pairs in repertoire similarity, possibly from limited power.

Germline V CDR1 and CDR2: SGHTA, FQGNSA. The CDR3 contains 12 residues. A remark on this clonotype: Its antigen is unknown.

No DNA is given; TCRdb re-called the 5' RACE reads and lists each CDR3 protein once. Across a few hundred thousand distinct CDR3 sequences, the top ten clones capture 2.5% to 3% of the sample. The rearrangement uses TRBV7-2 and TRBJ2-7. The sequence was obtained from a human donor with ulcerative colitis or Crohn's disease, or a healthy co-twin of an affected twin (not recorded which). The sequencing input was blood. The CDR3 loop is CASSLVRGEQYF. Full variable domain (missing parts from reference TRBV7-2 and TRBJ2-7): GAGVSQSPSNKVTEKGKDVELRCDPISGHTALYWYRQSLGQGLEFLIYFQGNSAPDKSGLPSDRFSAERTGGSVSTLTIQRTQQEDSAVYLCASSLVRGEQYFGPGTRLTVT.